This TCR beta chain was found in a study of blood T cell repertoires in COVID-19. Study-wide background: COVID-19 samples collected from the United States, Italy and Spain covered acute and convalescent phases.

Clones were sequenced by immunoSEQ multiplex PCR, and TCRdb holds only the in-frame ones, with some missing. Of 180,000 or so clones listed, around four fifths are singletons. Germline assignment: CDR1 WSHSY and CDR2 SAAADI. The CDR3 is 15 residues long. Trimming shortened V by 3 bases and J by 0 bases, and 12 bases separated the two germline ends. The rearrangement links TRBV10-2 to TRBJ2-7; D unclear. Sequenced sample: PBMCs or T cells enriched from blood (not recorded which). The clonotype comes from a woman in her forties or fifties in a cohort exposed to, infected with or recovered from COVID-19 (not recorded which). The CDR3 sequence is CASSEGSPSSYEQYF. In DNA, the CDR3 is TGCGCCAGCAGTGAAGGCAGTCCTAGCTCCTACGAGCAGTACTTC.